What follows are 23 T cell receptor beta chains derived from one specimen sequenced in a study of cytomegalovirus exposure and HLA in healthy donors. Primers included in the PCR were 60 Vbeta and 13 Jbeta primers. The repertoire was sequenced with immunoSEQ multiplex PCR; TCRdb's copy has only in-frame clones and lacks some. The repertoire holds some 130,000 clones, with approximately 79% as singletons. Material for sequencing was PBMCs. The receptor set was obtained from a man aged 35-49 years in good health and CMV-seropositive.

The chain combines TRBV11-3 with TRBJ2-2; 10 nucleotides line up with TRBD2. The CDR3 contains 17 residues. J was trimmed by 3 bases and V by 5 bases; bases with no gene match: 9. Germline lookup yields CDR1 SGHNT and CDR2 YENEEA. The CDR3 DNA follows: TGTGCCAGCAGCCTCCGGACTAGCGGCGGGCACACCGGGGAGCTGTTTTTT. This sequence encodes CASSLRTSGGHTGELFF.

The chain combines TRBV28 with TRBJ1-1, with D tentatively TRBD1 (6 bases). Germline assignment: CDR1 MDHEN and CDR2 SYDVKM. V dropped 6 bases and J dropped 0 bases, with 20 bases sitting between them. The CDR3 spans 17 residues. CDR3 DNA: TGTGCCAGCAGCCCCTTTCCGGGACAACTTATGAACACTGAAGCTTTCTTT. It codes for CASSPFPGQLMNTEAFF.

To note about this clone: Distinct nucleotide sequences in the sample also encode this CDR3. This chain joins TRBV2 and TRBJ1-6; 7 nucleotides align to TRBD1. J was trimmed by 10 bases and V by 3 bases; bases with no gene match: 12. CDR1 SNHLY and CDR2 FYNNEI come from the germline V gene. CDR3 length: 16 residues. The CDR3 bases are TGTGCCAGCAGTGAGGGTCCGACAGGGAGAAAGTCACCCCTCCACTTT. Protein product: CASSEGPTGRKSPLHF.

The rearrangement links TRBV5-1 to TRBJ1-1; 8 bases are a match to TRBD1. CDR1 SGHRS and CDR2 YFSETQ come from the germline V gene. This CDR3 contains 14 residues. V shed 0 bases and J 7 bases; nucleotides not matched to a gene: 5. The CDR3 DNA is TGCGCCAGCAGCTTGGACAGGGGGACGGGTGAAGCTTTCTTT. Translated: CASSLDRGTGEAFF. Full variable domain (remainder filled in from reference TRBV5-1 and TRBJ1-1): KAGVTQTPRYLIKTRGQQVTLSCSPISGHRSVSWYQQTPGQGLQFLFEYFSETQRNKGNFPGRFSGRQFSNSRSEMNVSTLELGDSALYLCASSLDRGTGEAFFGQGTRLTVV.

This clone was recorded only once. The chain couples TRBV7-8 to TRBJ2-3; 11 nucleotides line up with TRBD2. The CDR3 length is 17 residues. Germline trimming cut 0 bases from V and 5 bases from J; bases unmatched to any gene: 7. Per the germline V gene, CDR1 is SGHVS and CDR2 is FQNEAQ. DNA for the CDR3: TGTGCCAGCAGCTTAGCGGGCCTAGCGGGAGGAGGAGATACGCAGTATTTT. Protein: CASSLAGLAGGGDTQYF.

This chain uses TRBV6-6 with TRBJ2-2, with 7 bases fitting TRBD2. Trimming at V came to 7 bases and at J to 6 bases, leaving 8 bases not matched to a gene. From germline, CDR1 is MNHNY and CDR2 SVGAGI (reference sequence). CDR3 length: 14 amino acids. CDR3 protein: CASTHDGLAGELFF. The CDR3 DNA sequence: TGTGCCAGCACCCATGACGGACTAGCCGGGGAGCTGTTTTTT.

The chain has TRBV19 and TRBJ2-7; D might be TRBD2 (6 bases). In germline, CDR1 is LNHDA, CDR2 SQIVND (reference sequence). Trimming stripped 7 bases from V and 6 bases from J, with 19 bases between. This CDR3 has 14 amino acids. The CDR3 reads CASTLKGGITEQYF. The CDR3 DNA follows: TGTGCCAGTACCCTAAAAGGCGGGATTACCGAGCAGTACTTC. Full variable domain (missing parts from reference TRBV19 and TRBJ2-7): DGGITQSPKYLFRKEGQNVTLSCEQNLNHDAMYWYRQDPGQGLRLIYYSQIVNDFQKGDIAEGYSVSREKKESFPLTVTSAQKNPTAFYLCASTLKGGITEQYFGPGTRLTVT.

V usage is TRBV6-5 and J usage is TRBJ2-3; 8 bases map to TRBD1. With 1 base clipped from V and 4 bases from J, the junction kept 7 bases outside the gene matches. The CDR3 is made up of 16 amino acids. From germline, CDR1 is MNHEY and CDR2 SVGAGI. The CDR3 sequence is CASSYYRQGYSDTQYF. The DNA of the CDR3 is TGTGCCAGCAGTTACTATAGACAGGGGTATTCAGATACGCAGTATTTT.

This clone was picked up one time. The chain carries TRBV6-8 and TRBJ1-1; TRBD1 is a possible D gene (6 bases). The germline gives CDR1 MNHGY, CDR2 SAAAGT. The CDR3 is 14 residues long. V gave up 10 bases and J gave up 6 bases, with 21 bases separating them. CDR3 nucleotides: TGTGCCACAATCCTACTAGTACAGGGTCCTGAAGCTTTCTTT. The encoded protein is CATILLVQGPEAFF.

The V call is TRBV11-2, the J call TRBJ2-7; perhaps TRBD1 as D (6 bases). The CDR3 loop spans 14 amino acids. Germline CDR1 reads SGHAT; CDR2 reads FQNNGV. Trimming left V 5 bases short and J 3 bases short, with 14 bases between. CDR3 sequence: CASSPGTPGYEQYF. CDR3 in DNA: TGTGCCAGCAGCCCCGGGACACCAGGCTACGAGCAGTACTTC. The full variable domain, rest sourced from reference TRBV11-2 and TRBJ2-7, is EAGVAQSPRYKIIEKRQSVAFWCNPISGHATLYWYQQILGQGPKLLIQFQNNGVVDDSQLPKDRFSAERLKGVDSTLKIQPAKLEDSAVYLCASSPGTPGYEQYFGPGTRLTVT.

The chain couples TRBV5-6 to TRBJ2-1; TRBD2 is a possible D gene (6 bases). The CDR3 loop spans 15 amino acids. CDR1 and CDR2 (germline): SGHDT, YYEEEE. V was shortened by 2 bases and J by 10 bases, with 19 bases between the two germline ends. DNA for the CDR3: TGTGCCAGCAGCTTCGAGGGAGGACCGGTACCGGAGCAGTTCTTC. This codes for CASSFEGGPVPEQFF.

CDR3 sequence reads: CASSDLGAYEQYF. Here the CDR3 DNA reads TGCGCCAGCAGTGACCTAGGGGCCTACGAGCAGTACTTC. The chain carries TRBV10-2 and TRBJ2-7; D possibly corresponds to TRBD1 (5 bases). In germline, CDR1 is WSHSY, CDR2 SAAADI. There are 13 residues in the CDR3. V was pared by 3 bases and J by 2 bases, with 8 bases between.

This chain links TRBV5-4 with TRBJ1-1, with a weak D call TRBD1 (5 bases). CDR3 size: 14 residues. V was cut by 0 bases and J by 5 bases, with 11 bases left in between. The germline V gene encodes CDR1 SGHNT and CDR2 YYREEE (reference sequence). The CDR3 sequence is CASSLERGWTEAFF. In DNA, the CDR3 is TGTGCCAGCAGCTTGGAAAGGGGTTGGACTGAAGCTTTCTTT.

The rearrangement links TRBV4-1 to TRBJ2-5; D is undetermined. This CDR3 has 15 residues. Germline lookup yields CDR1 MGHRA and CDR2 YSYEKL. V lost 2 bases and J 1 base, leaving 11 bases between the germline ends. CDR3: CASSQSGGFQETQYF. For the CDR3, the DNA is TGCGCCAGCAGCCAATCGGGTGGGTTCCAAGAGACCCAGTACTTC.

V is TRBV5-4 and J is TRBJ2-3; TRBD2 agrees at 9 bases. This CDR3 has 16 amino acids. CDR1 is SGHNT and CDR2 is YYREEE in the germline V gene (reference sequence). Losses at the gene ends were 4 bases for V and 2 bases for J; bases not matched to a gene: 8. The CDR3 DNA reads as TGTGCCAGCAGCCCTGCGACTAGCGGTCCCACAGATACGCAGTATTTT. It encodes CASSPATSGPTDTQYF.

V and J are TRBV27 and TRBJ1-2; tentatively, D is TRBD1 (6 bases). From germline, CDR1 is MNHEY and CDR2 SMNVEV (reference sequence). The CDR3 contains 15 residues. V lost 6 bases and J 2 bases, leaving 16 bases between the germline ends. CDR3 region: CASRLNRDGNYGYTF. For the CDR3, the DNA is TGTGCCAGCAGGCTCAACAGGGATGGAAACTATGGCTACACCTTC.

The V and J genes are TRBV7-9 and TRBJ1-2, with 8 bases fitting TRBD1. CDR3 size: 14 residues. V lost 4 bases to trimming and J lost 2 bases; unmatched junction nucleotides: 3. Germline CDR1 is SEHNR and CDR2 is FQNEAQ (reference sequence). The CDR3 DNA sequence: TGTGCCAGCAGCTCCGGACAGGGCAACTATGGCTACACCTTC. Residues: CASSSGQGNYGYTF.

V is TRBV7-2 and J is TRBJ1-5; TRBD1 matches at 9 bases. J lost 6 bases, V lost 3 bases, and 3 bases had no gene match. Germline-derived CDR1 and CDR2 are SGHTA and FQGNSA. The CDR3 covers 14 residues. CDR3 coding DNA: TGTGCCAGCAGCTTGGGGGACAGGGTTCAGCCCCAGCATTTT. Protein product: CASSLGDRVQPQHF. Full variable domain (outside the CDR3, taken from reference TRBV7-2 and TRBJ1-5): GAGVSQSPSNKVTEKGKDVELRCDPISGHTALYWYRQSLGQGLEFLIYFQGNSAPDKSGLPSDRFSAERTGGSVSTLTIQRTQQEDSAVYLCASSLGDRVQPQHFGDGTRLSIL.

This clone was detected only once. The V and J genes are TRBV7-9 and TRBJ1-2; the match to TRBD1 covers 7 bases. CDR1 SEHNR and CDR2 FQNEAQ come from the germline V gene (reference sequence). The CDR3 spans 17 residues. V gave up 1 base and J gave up 3 bases; unmatched junction bases: 11. CDR3 DNA sequence: TGTGCCAGCAGCTTAGATAGAGAAGTGACAGGGTACTATGGCTACACCTTC. It translates to CASSLDREVTGYYGYTF.

CDR3 coding DNA: TGTGCCAGCACGAAACTAGGGACAACCGGAGATACGCAGTATTTT. It encodes CASTKLGTTGDTQYF. The chain employs TRBV9 and TRBJ2-3; a possible D gene is TRBD1 (6 bases). The CDR3 has 15 amino acids. CDR1 and CDR2 (germline): SGDLS, YYNGEE. Trimming took off 6 bases at V and 5 bases at J, with 19 bases between the two ends.

The chain recombines TRBV28 with TRBJ2-3, with D perhaps matching TRBD2 (5 bases). The germline CDR1 and CDR2 sequences are MDHEN and SYDVKM. The CDR3 is made up of 14 amino acids. With 6 bases removed from V and 2 bases from J, the gap between germline ends came to 12 bases. The CDR3 reads CASRGRGYTDTQYF. The CDR3 region has the DNA TGTGCCAGCAGGGGTCGGGGTTACACAGATACGCAGTATTTT.

The V call is TRBV27, the J call TRBJ1-4; TRBD1 might be the D (5 bases). This CDR3 contains 14 residues. Germline CDR1 reads MNHEY; CDR2 reads SMNVEV (reference sequence). Trimming removed 7 bases from V and 7 bases from J, with 16 bases in between. CDR3 nucleotide sequence: TGTGCCAGCACACCCGGGGGGGGGAGTGAAAAACTGTTTTTT. The encoded protein is CASTPGGGSEKLFF.

This chain connects TRBV7-3 to TRBJ1-1; 8 nucleotides agree with TRBD1. The CDR3 consists of 15 residues. Germline lookup yields CDR1 SGHTA and CDR2 FQGTGA. Trimming took 5 bases from V and 4 from J; bases not matched to a gene: 9. The CDR3 reads CASSAQGQGGTEAFF. The CDR3 DNA reads TGTGCCAGCAGCGCACAAGGACAGGGTGGCACTGAAGCTTTCTTT.